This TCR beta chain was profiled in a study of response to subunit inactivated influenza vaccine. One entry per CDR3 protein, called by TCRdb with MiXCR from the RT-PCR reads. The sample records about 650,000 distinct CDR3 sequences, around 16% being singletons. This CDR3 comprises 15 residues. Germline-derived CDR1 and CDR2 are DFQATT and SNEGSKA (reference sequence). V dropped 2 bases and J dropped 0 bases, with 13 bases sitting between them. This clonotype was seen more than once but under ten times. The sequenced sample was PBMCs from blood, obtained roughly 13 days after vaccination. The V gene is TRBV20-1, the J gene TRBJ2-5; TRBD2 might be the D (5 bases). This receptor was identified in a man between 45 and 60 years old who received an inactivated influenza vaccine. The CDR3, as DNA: TGCAGTGCTAGACCATTACTAGAGGACCAAGAGACCCAGTACTTC. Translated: CSARPLLEDQETQYF.